Sequencing of this T cell receptor (beta chain) was carried out in a study of cytomegalovirus exposure and HLA in healthy donors. Turning to this clone: The antigen remains unidentified.

This CDR3 has 14 amino acids. With 2 bases removed from V and 5 bases from J, the gap between germline ends came to 13 bases. From germline, CDR1 is SGHNT and CDR2 YYREEE (reference sequence). Amplification used 60 Vbeta primers and 13 Jbeta primers. Assay used: immunoSEQ multiplex PCR; TCRdb lists only in-frame clones, some missing. The table has over 120,000 clones, 75% to 90% seen once. Whole-study findings and limits: About 180 TCR beta chains were listed as cytomegalovirus-associated. Through in vitro validation, three CMV-associated chains were shown to be specific for CMV antigens. Most of the TCR beta V segments (in an earlier analysis) were productive either about 87% or about 30% of the time. Later analysis demonstrated an association between a missense DCLRE1C variant and TCR beta V- and J-gene trimming.

Sequences were obtained from PBMCs. V gene TRBV5-4 combines with J gene TRBJ2-5, with a weak D call TRBD2 (5 bases). This TCR was sampled from a man in his forties in good health and CMV-seronegative. CDR3 nucleotides: TGTGCCAGCAGCTTTTACGCAGGCGGGGAGACCCAGTACTTC. Translation: CASSFYAGGETQYF. The full variable domain, in which reference TRBV5-4 and TRBJ2-5 provide the parts outside the CDR3, is ETGVTQSPTHLIKTRGQQVTLRCSSQSGHNTVSWYQQALGQGPQFIFQYYREEENGRGNFPPRFSGLQFPNYSSELNVNALELDDSALYLCASSFYAGGETQYFGPGTRLLVL.